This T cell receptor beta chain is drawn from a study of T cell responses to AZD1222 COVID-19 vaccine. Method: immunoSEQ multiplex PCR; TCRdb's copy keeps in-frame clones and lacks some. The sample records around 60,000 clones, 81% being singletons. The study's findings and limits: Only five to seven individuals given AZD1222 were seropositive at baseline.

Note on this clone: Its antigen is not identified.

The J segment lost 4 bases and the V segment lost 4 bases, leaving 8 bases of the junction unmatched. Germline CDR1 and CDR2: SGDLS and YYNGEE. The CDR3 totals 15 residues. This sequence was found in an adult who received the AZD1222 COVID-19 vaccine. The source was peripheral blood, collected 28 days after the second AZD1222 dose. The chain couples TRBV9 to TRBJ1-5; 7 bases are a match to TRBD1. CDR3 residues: CASSTTGDWNQPQHF. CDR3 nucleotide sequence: TGTGCCAGCAGCACCACAGGGGATTGGAATCAGCCCCAGCATTTT.